The next 26 T cell receptor beta chains were all read from a single sample in a study of blood T cell repertoires in COVID-19. Assay: immunoSEQ multiplex PCR; the TCRdb copy retains only in-frame clones and omits some. Of a few hundred thousand clones in the sample, about 88% were seen once. Sequenced: peripheral blood. These receptors all come from a woman aged 40 to 50 who had recovered from COVID-19.

The chain recombines TRBV11-2 with TRBJ2-5; the match to TRBD2 covers 12 bases. The CDR3 sequence is 15 residues long. V lost 2 bases, J lost 5 bases, and 3 bases stayed unmatched. Looked up from germline, CDR1 is SGHAT and CDR2 is FQNNGV. CDR3 nucleotide sequence: TGTGCCAGCAGCTTAACTAGCGGGGGGATTGAGACCCAGTACTTC. Protein: CASSLTSGGIETQYF.

This rearrangement joins TRBV6-5 to TRBJ1-3; 12 bases align to TRBD1. This CDR3 region has 14 residues. Unmatched junction bases numbered 7, after V lost 6 bases and J lost 10 bases. Germline V gene sequence: CDR1 MNHEY, CDR2 SVGAGI. In nucleotides, the CDR3 is TGTGCCAGCAGCCTGGGACAGGGGGCGCAGACCATATATTTT. It specifies CASSLGQGAQTIYF.

This chain joins TRBV21-1 and TRBJ2-7; no DNA check was done on the table's D call, TRBD2. TRBV21-1 is reported as a pseudogene. The CDR3 runs to 14 residues. The CDR3 reads CASRSSGVSYEQYV. CDR3 DNA sequence: TGTGCCAGCAGGTCTAGCGGGGTTTCGTACGAGCAGTACGTC.

The J gene is TRBJ2-5, the V gene TRBV7-8, with D maybe TRBD2 (5 bases). V was pared by 4 bases and J by 7 bases, with 16 bases between. The CDR3 runs to 14 residues. The V gene's germline CDR1 is SGHVS and CDR2 FQNEAQ. The CDR3 region has the DNA TGTGCCAGCAGCTCAAGGACTGACCGACGGACCCAGTACTTC. Protein: CASSSRTDRRTQYF.

V usage is TRBV3-1 (or the pseudogene TRBV3-2) and J usage is TRBJ1-4; D call uncertain. The germline V gene has CDR1 LGHDT and CDR2 YNNKEL (reference sequence). The CDR3 consists of 17 residues. Trimming took off 2 bases at V and 0 bases at J, with 13 bases between the two ends. The CDR3 DNA is TGTGCCAGCAGCCAACGCACGGGGTGGGCAACTAATGAAAAACTGTTTTTT. This translates into CASSQRTGWATNEKLFF.

This chain joins TRBV5-6 and TRBJ2-7, with TRBD2 matching over 7 bases. Germline V gives CDR1 SGHDT, CDR2 YYEEEE. V shed 4 bases and J 7 bases; nucleotides not matched to a gene: 8. The CDR3 length is 13 residues. The CDR3 sequence is CASSPGPAGEQYF. DNA for the CDR3: TGTGCCAGCAGCCCGGGACCAGCGGGGGAGCAGTACTTC. The complete variable domain, with remaining parts taken from reference TRBV5-6 and TRBJ2-7, reads DAGVTQSPTHLIKTRGQQVTLRCSPKSGHDTVSWYQQALGQGPQFIFQYYEEEERQRGNFPDRFSGHQFPNYSSELNVNALLLGDSALYLCASSPGPAGEQYFGPGTRLTVT.

The CDR3 bases are TGTGCCATCAGTGAGACTAATTACAATGAGCAGTTCTTC. Its protein product is CAISETNYNEQFF. This chain joins TRBV10-3 and TRBJ2-1; D gene ambiguous. The CDR3 has 13 amino acids. The V end lost 2 bases, the J end lost 4 bases, and 6 bases lay between the germline ends. The germline gives CDR1 ENHRY, CDR2 SYGVKD.

The chain couples TRBV30 to TRBJ2-7; 10 positions match TRBD2. CDR1 and CDR2 (germline): GTSNPN, SVGIG (reference sequence). With V trimmed by 0 bases and J by 5 bases, 16 bases remained unmatched. The CDR3 length is 18 residues. CDR3 coding DNA: TGTGCCTGGAGTGTGAGGCTAGCGGGGGCGGAGTTCTTCCACGAGCAGTACTTC. Amino acid sequence: CAWSVRLAGAEFFHEQYF.

This rearrangement joins TRBV6-6 to TRBJ2-7, with TRBD2 matching 12 bases. J lost 7 bases, V lost 5 bases, and 3 bases had no gene match. The CDR3 runs to 13 residues. The germline V gene encodes CDR1 MNHNY and CDR2 SVGAGI (reference sequence). CDR3 in amino acids: CASSGLAGKEQYV. CDR3 in DNA: TGTGCCAGCAGTGGACTAGCGGGAAAGGAGCAGTACGTC.

The rearrangement links TRBV11-2 to TRBJ2-3, with 10 bases matching TRBD1. The CDR3 is 16 residues long. With 2 bases clipped from V and 4 bases from J, the junction kept 6 bases outside the gene matches. CDR1 and CDR2 from the germline V gene are SGHAT and FQNNGV. The CDR3 sequence is CASSLQGQGNSDTQYF. CDR3 sequence (DNA): TGTGCCAGCAGCTTACAGGGACAGGGGAACTCAGATACGCAGTATTTT.

The gene calls are TRBV5-1 and TRBJ1-1; possible D gene TRBD1, 6 bases. The CDR3 contains 12 residues. Trimming stripped 3 bases from V and 7 bases from J, with 10 bases between. Germline values: CDR1 SGHRS, CDR2 YFSETQ. CDR3: CASSSQGIEAFF. DNA of the CDR3: TGCGCCAGCAGCTCCCAGGGGATTGAAGCTTTCTTT.

This rearrangement joins TRBV7-6 to TRBJ1-3; D is undetermined. The CDR3 is 13 amino acids. Trimming pared 2 bases from V and 8 bases from J, leaving 10 bases between. Germline-derived CDR1 and CDR2 are SGHVS and FNYEAQ. In DNA, the CDR3 is TGTGCCAGCAGCTTACGGTCGTTGGACACCATATATTTT. Amino acid sequence: CASSLRSLDTIYF.

The gene calls are TRBV7-2 and TRBJ2-3; D remains ambiguous. Trimming took 6 bases from V and 6 from J, leaving 16 bases between them. Germline V gene lookup returns CDR1 SGHTA and CDR2 FQGNSA. The CDR3 extends over 14 amino acids. The CDR3, as DNA: TGTGCCAGCAGACCCCCGAGCCAGGCCGATACGCAGTATTTT. Translating gives CASRPPSQADTQYF.

The chain is built from TRBV3-1 (or the pseudogene TRBV3-2) and TRBJ2-3, with TRBD2 as a possible D gene (6 bases). CDR1 is LGHDT, CDR2 YNNKEL, per germline (reference sequence). V was cut by 2 bases and J by 1 base, with 16 bases left in between. This CDR3 has 17 amino acids. The CDR3 is CASSQPLVGGRTDTQYF. The CDR3 nucleotides read TGTGCCAGCAGCCAACCCCTGGTGGGGGGACGCACAGATACGCAGTATTTT.

V is TRBV3-1 (or the pseudogene TRBV3-2) and J is TRBJ1-2; 7 nucleotides line up with TRBD1. This CDR3 spans 14 amino acids. V trimming: 4 bases; J trimming: 8 bases; junction bases outside the gene matches: 10. Per germline, CDR1 LGHDT and CDR2 YNNKEL (reference sequence). CDR3 loop: CASSLRQGDRGYTF. The CDR3 DNA sequence: TGTGCCAGCAGCCTTCGACAGGGAGATCGCGGCTACACCTTC.

The chain carries TRBV6-5 and TRBJ1-2; TRBD1 agrees at 8 bases. V dropped 6 bases and J dropped 8; count of bases not matched to a gene: 5. Germline V gives CDR1 MNHEY, CDR2 SVGAGI. The CDR3 length is 12 residues. The chain's CDR3 is CASSGQGGGYTF. The CDR3 DNA follows: TGTGCCAGCAGCGGACAGGGAGGCGGCTACACCTTC.

The chain has TRBV5-4 and TRBJ1-6, with a tentative D call TRBD1 (5 bases). Germline-derived CDR1 and CDR2 are SGHNT and YYREEE (reference sequence). Trimming removed 4 bases from V and 8 bases from J, with 13 bases in between. The CDR3 is 14 residues long. The CDR3 spells CASSLSGGDSPLHF. CDR3 nucleotide sequence: TGTGCCAGCAGCCTCTCCGGGGGGGATTCACCCCTCCACTTT.

Concerning this clone itself: This sample also contains other DNA sequences that code for the same CDR3. The chain carries TRBV19 and TRBJ1-2; D might be TRBD1 (5 bases). The CDR3 is 13 amino acids. Germline V CDR1 and CDR2: LNHDA, SQIVND (reference sequence). V was trimmed by 2 bases and J by 3 bases, leaving 7 bases between them. For the CDR3, the DNA is TGTGCCAGTAGTATAACAGGAGACTATGGCTACACCTTC. Translation gives CASSITGDYGYTF.

This chain links TRBV5-6 with TRBJ2-1, with TRBD2 matching over 7 bases. This CDR3 is built from 16 residues. Germline CDR1 and CDR2: SGHDT and YYEEEE. Germline trimming cut 0 bases from V and 3 bases from J; bases unmatched to any gene: 6. The CDR3 protein is CASSLERGLNYNEQFF. The CDR3 DNA reads as TGTGCCAGCAGCTTGGAGCGGGGACTGAACTACAATGAGCAGTTCTTC.

The V call is TRBV5-4, the J call TRBJ1-2; 7 bases are a match to TRBD1. The CDR3 covers 13 residues. Looked up from germline, CDR1 is SGHNT and CDR2 is YYREEE (reference sequence). With V trimmed by 2 bases and J by 5 bases, 3 bases remained unmatched. The CDR3 DNA sequence: TGTGCCAGCAGCTTACAGGGGAGTTATGGCTACACCTTC. It codes for CASSLQGSYGYTF.

The V call is TRBV11-3, the J call TRBJ2-1; 11 positions agree with TRBD2. The CDR3 is 17 residues long. CDR1 and CDR2 from the germline V gene are SGHNT and YENEEA. V lost 8 bases to trimming and J lost 10 bases; unmatched junction nucleotides: 19. The CDR3 spells CASELRETSGAGGEQFF. The CDR3 DNA reads as TGTGCCAGCGAATTGAGGGAGACTAGCGGGGCCGGGGGGGAGCAGTTCTTC.

This rearrangement joins TRBV28 to TRBJ2-2; D possibly corresponds to TRBD2 (6 bases). V was trimmed by 3 bases and J by 2 bases, leaving 10 bases between them. CDR1 is MDHEN, CDR2 SYDVKM, per germline. The CDR3 covers 15 residues. CDR3 protein: CASSLAGTNTGELFF. CDR3 nucleotides: TGTGCCAGCAGTTTGGCGGGAACAAACACCGGGGAGCTGTTTTTT.

This chain joins TRBV3-1 (or the pseudogene TRBV3-2) and TRBJ1-6; TRBD1 matches at 7 bases. The germline gives CDR1 LGHDT, CDR2 YNNKEL (reference sequence). The CDR3 contains 14 residues. Trimming cost V 6 bases and J 9 bases; bases outside gene matches: 8. The CDR3 coding sequence is TGTGCCAGCAGTAGACAGGGTGACAGTTCACCCCTCCACTTT. Its translation is CASSRQGDSSPLHF.

The chain is built from TRBV6-5 and TRBJ2-7, with 9 bases lining up with TRBD1. Trimming took 7 bases from V and 0 from J; bases not matched to a gene: 7. CDR3 length: 15 residues. Germline assignment: CDR1 MNHEY and CDR2 SVGAGI. CDR3 nucleotides: TGTGCCAGCATTCCAGGACAGGGGAGCTCCTACGAGCAGTACGTC. This gives the protein CASIPGQGSSYEQYV.

The table lists this clone with a count of one. The chain joins TRBV7-2 to TRBJ2-7, with TRBD2 as a possible D gene (5 bases). The CDR3 runs 13 residues. The germline V gene has CDR1 SGHTA and CDR2 FQGNSA. V gave up 0 bases and J gave up 7 bases, with 10 bases separating them. DNA of the CDR3: TGTGCCAGCAGCTTAGCTCGGGGTGTAGAGCAGTACGTC. It yields the protein CASSLARGVEQYV.

This clone was seen once. The V and J genes are TRBV7-9 and TRBJ1-4; D call uncertain. The ends were cut back, 9 bases at V and 1 base at J, with 6 bases in the middle. The CDR3 totals 12 residues. CDR1 is SEHNR and CDR2 is FQNEAQ in the germline V gene (reference sequence). CDR3 sequence reads: CASGGTNEKLFF. For the CDR3, the DNA is TGTGCCAGTGGAGGAACTAATGAAAAACTGTTTTTT.